The 10 T cell receptor beta chains listed next were all sequenced from one sample in a study of blood T cell repertoires in COVID-19. The table came from immunoSEQ multiplex PCR; TCRdb's copy has only in-frame clones and leaves some out. Of some 69,000 clones in the sample, 82% were seen once. What was sequenced was peripheral blood. Receptors originate from a woman aged 55-75 years with acute or convalescent COVID-19.

The chain has TRBV7-8 and TRBJ1-2, with 7 bases identical to TRBD1. Losses at the gene ends were 2 bases for V and 6 bases for J; bases not matched to a gene: 9. Germline CDR1 and CDR2: SGHVS and FQNEAQ. CDR3 length equals 15 residues. This CDR3 reads CASSLRGGQEDGYTF. The CDR3 DNA reads TGTGCCAGCAGCTTAAGGGGCGGACAGGAGGATGGCTACACCTTC.

This clone was found once. The chain combines TRBV15 with TRBJ2-7, with 8 nucleotides matching TRBD1. This CDR3 is built from 17 residues. Looked up from germline, CDR1 is LNHNV and CDR2 is YYDKDF (reference sequence). Losses at the gene ends were 0 bases for V and 2 bases for J; bases not matched to a gene: 9. The CDR3 DNA follows: TGTGCCACCAGCAGAGACCAGGGGGCGCGTTCGACCTACGAGCAGTACTTC. It encodes CATSRDQGARSTYEQYF.

The V call is TRBV28, the J call TRBJ1-6, with a tentative D call TRBD1 (5 bases). With 1 base removed from V and 9 bases from J, the gap between germline ends came to 13 bases. CDR3 length: 15 residues. CDR1 is MDHEN and CDR2 is SYDVKM in the germline V gene. The CDR3 loop is CASSLFGQGGSPLHF. CDR3 DNA: TGTGCCAGCAGTTTATTCGGCCAGGGTGGTTCACCCCTCCACTTT.

The V and J genes are TRBV29-1 and TRBJ1-2; unclear D gene. The CDR3 runs to 11 residues. Per germline, CDR1 SQVTM and CDR2 ANQGSEA. V lost 7 bases and J lost 2, with 8 bases in between. Here the CDR3 DNA reads TGCAGCGCCAACTTCAACTATGGCTACACCTTC. This codes for CSANFNYGYTF.

The V and J genes are TRBV30 and TRBJ1-1; D possibly corresponds to TRBD1 (5 bases). Germline V CDR1 and CDR2: GTSNPN, SVGIG (reference sequence). The CDR3 contains 13 residues. Trimming stripped 2 bases from V and 1 base from J, with 8 bases between. CDR3 sequence reads: CAWSFQGNTEAFF. CDR3 in DNA: TGTGCCTGGAGTTTCCAGGGGAACACTGAAGCTTTCTTT.

Concerning this clone: The sample contains more than one DNA sequence encoding this CDR3. The CDR3 sequence is CASSRGGSGNTIYF. DNA of the CDR3: TGTGCCAGTAGTCGAGGAGGGAGCGGAAACACCATATATTTT. V usage is TRBV19 and J usage is TRBJ1-3, with D uncertain. Germline V gene data show CDR1 as LNHDA and CDR2 as SQIVND (reference sequence). There are 14 residues in the CDR3. V was cut by 5 bases and J by 4 bases, with 12 bases left in between.

V is TRBV14 and J is TRBJ1-1; D unclear. The CDR3 is made up of 15 amino acids. V was pared by 4 bases and J by 0 bases, with 12 bases between. Germline CDR1 reads SGHDN; CDR2 reads FVKESK. The CDR3: CASSPLAHMNTEAFF. The CDR3 DNA follows: TGTGCCAGCAGCCCCTTGGCACACATGAACACTGAAGCTTTCTTT.

Comment on this clone: This sample also contains other DNA sequences that code for the same CDR3. The chain joins TRBV11-2 to TRBJ2-1, with TRBD1 matching over 8 bases. The CDR3 is 17 residues long. J was trimmed by 3 bases and V by 2 bases; bases with no gene match: 9. Per the germline V gene, CDR1 is SGHAT and CDR2 is FQNNGV. Here the CDR3 reads CASSLLTTGEFYNEQFF. The CDR3 coding sequence is TGTGCCAGCAGCTTACTTACGACAGGGGAGTTCTACAATGAGCAGTTCTTC.

This clone was detected a few times. The CDR3 spells CASSGFSSYEQYF. As DNA, the CDR3 is TGTGCCAGCAGTGGCTTCAGCTCCTACGAGCAGTACTTC. The chain couples TRBV25-1 to TRBJ2-7; D call uncertain. Trimming pared 4 bases from V and 0 bases from J, leaving 7 bases between. CDR1 and CDR2 (germline): MGHDK, SYGVNS. CDR3 length equals 13 residues.

This clone appeared once. The chain is built from TRBV7-8 and TRBJ2-3; D gene unclear. Trimming cost V 5 bases and J 5 bases, with 17 bases left between them. The CDR3 has 15 residues. Germline values: CDR1 SGHVS, CDR2 FQNEAQ. CDR3 amino acids: CASSPTRSPGDTQYF. As DNA, the CDR3 is TGTGCCAGCAGCCCCACCCGGTCCCCGGGAGATACGCAGTATTTT. Complete variable domain (other parts from reference TRBV7-8 and TRBJ2-3): GAGVSQSPRYKVAKRGQDVALRCDPISGHVSLFWYQQALGQGPEFLTYFQNEAQLDKSGLPSDRFFAERPEGSVSTLKIQRTQQEDSAVYLCASSPTRSPGDTQYFGPGTRLTVL.